Listed below are T cell receptor beta chains from one sample, sequenced in a study of Ad26.COV2.S vaccination and SARS-CoV-2 variants. Sequencing was performed with immunoSEQ multiplex PCR; in TCRdb, only in-frame clones are kept and a portion is missing. The sample lists fewer than 300,000 clones, around 87% occurring once. This specimen was peripheral blood, taken in a trial of Ad26.COV2.S vaccine versus placebo. The receptor source for this set is a person between 18 and 65 years old who received the Ad26.COV2.S COVID-19 vaccine or a placebo. CDR3s include the opening cysteine and the closing phenylalanine or tryptophan. A D gene is named only where the DNA matches it firmly. Some rows mark clone size as missing; the rest say once, few, many or name a class of expanded clone.

cdr3_aa	cdr3_nt	d_call	clone_size	v_call	j_call
CASSLEGASNQPQHF	TGTGCCAGCAGCTTAGAGGGGGCTAGCAATCAGCCCCAGCATTTT	TRBD1	NA	TRBV7-9	TRBJ1-5
CASSLSSGYKYNEQFF	TGTGCCAGTAGTTTGAGTTCAGGGTACAAATACAATGAGCAGTTCTTC	NA	NA	TRBV19	TRBJ2-1
CASSILDRENGYTF	TGTGCCAGTAGTATTCTGGACAGGGAAAACGGCTACACCTTC	TRBD1	NA	TRBV19	TRBJ1-2
CSVDRDTPRETQYF	TGCAGCGTTGACAGGGACACACCGAGGGAGACCCAGTACTTC	NA	NA	TRBV29-1	TRBJ2-5
CASSLEPGSPYSNQPQHF	TGTGCCAGCAGCTTAGAGCCAGGTTCCCCTTATAGCAATCAGCCCCAGCATTTT	NA	NA	TRBV7-2	TRBJ1-5
CASRLTSGGLYEQYF	TGTGCCAGCAGACTGACTAGCGGGGGGCTCTACGAGCAGTACTTC	TRBD2	few	TRBV6-6	TRBJ2-7
CASSLEQGGAFF	TGTGCCAGCAGCCTCGAACAGGGGGGAGCTTTCTTT	TRBD1	NA	TRBV7-9	TRBJ1-1
CASSNLNAYEQYF	TGTGCCAGCAGCAACCTTAACGCCTACGAGCAGTACTTC	NA	NA	TRBV6-2/TRBV6-3	TRBJ2-7
CASMTEGLGGYTF	TGTGCCAGCATGACTGAGGGTCTCGGTGGCTACACCTTC	NA	NA	TRBV12-3/TRBV12-4	TRBJ1-2
CASSPRRGLSEAFF	TGTGCCAGCTCACCACGCAGGGGGCTGTCTGAAGCTTTCTTT	TRBD1	few	TRBV18	TRBJ1-1
CASSQSPTTWYEQYF	TGTGCCAGCAGTCAATCCCCCACCACATGGTACGAGCAGTACTTC	NA	NA	TRBV27	TRBJ2-7
CASSVGGLITSTDTQYF	TGTGCCAGCAGTGTAGGCGGGCTTATAACTAGCACAGATACGCAGTATTTT	NA	NA	TRBV2	TRBJ2-3
CASRATQTVRSGNTIYF	TGTGCCAGCAGAGCTACCCAGACAGTCCGAAGTGGAAACACCATATATTTT	NA	few	TRBV3-1/TRBV3-2	TRBJ1-3
CASSLSDLIGYTF	TGTGCCAGCAGTCTTTCCGACTTGATTGGCTACACCTTC	NA	NA	TRBV28	TRBJ1-2
CASSSRINYGYTF	TGTGCCAGCAGTTCGCGGATTAACTATGGCTACACCTTC	NA	NA	TRBV12-3/TRBV12-4	TRBJ1-2
CASSQDISGNTIYF	TGTGCCAGCAGTCAGGACATCTCTGGAAACACCATATATTTT	NA	NA	TRBV2	TRBJ1-3
CASSLSGNTVNTGELFF	TGTGCCAGCAGCTTAAGCGGCAATACTGTTAACACCGGGGAGCTGTTTTTT	NA	NA	TRBV7-9	TRBJ2-2
CASSLEIGNTIYF	TGTGCCAGCAGTTTAGAAATTGGAAACACCATATATTTT	NA	NA	TRBV12-3/TRBV12-4	TRBJ1-3
CASSFQFPREQFF	TGTGCCAGCAGTTTTCAGTTCCCACGTGAGCAGTTCTTC	NA	NA	TRBV12-3/TRBV12-4	TRBJ2-1
CASSYHWDDTEAFF	TGTGCCAGCAGTTATCATTGGGATGACACTGAAGCTTTCTTT	NA	NA	TRBV6-6	TRBJ1-1
CASSLPGATDTQYF	TGTGCCAGCAGCTTGCCAGGGGCTACAGATACGCAGTATTTT	NA	NA	TRBV5-6	TRBJ2-3